This T cell receptor (beta chain) was captured by sequencing in a study of T cells expressing NK-cell markers. In the study overall: Sorted CD3+CD56+NKG2C+, CD3+CD56+NKG2C- and CD3+CD56-NKG2C+ T-cell subsets were beta-chain profiled. General study results and limits: In over 5 donors, dominant CD3+CD56+NKG2C+ clonotypes ranked among the top 10 CD8+ clonotypes.

Germline CDR1 reads MNHEY; CDR2 reads SMNVEV (reference sequence). The CDR3 covers 13 residues. As regards this clonotype: Antigen specificity is unknown.

TCRdb re-called the 5' RACE reads and catalogs CDR3 proteins one per entry, DNA excluded. Its table records fewer than 550,000 distinct CDR3 sequences. Sequenced sample: blood T cells: a sorted CD56 or NKG2C T cell subset, CD4+ or CD8+ T cells, or bulk PBMC T cells (not recorded which). The clonotype comes from a woman in her forties or fifties in good health. The rearrangement uses TRBV27 and TRBJ1-2; the TCRdb call, TRBD1, lacks DNA for checking. The CDR3 loop is CASTDRPRYGYTF.